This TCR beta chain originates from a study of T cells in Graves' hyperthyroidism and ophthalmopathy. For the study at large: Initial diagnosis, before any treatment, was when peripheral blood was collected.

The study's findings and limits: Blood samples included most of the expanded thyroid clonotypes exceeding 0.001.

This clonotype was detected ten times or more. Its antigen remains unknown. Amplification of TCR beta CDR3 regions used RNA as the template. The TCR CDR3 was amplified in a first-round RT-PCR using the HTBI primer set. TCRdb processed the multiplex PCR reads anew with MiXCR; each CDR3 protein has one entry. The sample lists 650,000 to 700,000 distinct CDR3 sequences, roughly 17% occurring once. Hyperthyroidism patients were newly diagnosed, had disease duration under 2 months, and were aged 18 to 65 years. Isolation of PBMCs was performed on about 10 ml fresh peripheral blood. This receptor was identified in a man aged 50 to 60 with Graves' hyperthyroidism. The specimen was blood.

In nucleotides, the CDR3 is TGTGCCAGCAGCCCCCCCGGCGGGAGGGCCTACGAGCAGTACTTC. Translating gives CASSPPGGRAYEQYF. V is TRBV28 and J is TRBJ2-7; 9 nucleotides line up with TRBD2. V gave up 6 bases and J gave up 2 bases; unmatched junction bases: 8. Germline V gene data show CDR1 as MDHEN and CDR2 as SYDVKM. The CDR3 spans 15 residues. Complete variable domain (other parts from reference TRBV28 and TRBJ2-7): DVKVTQSSRYLVKRTGEKVFLECVQDMDHENMFWYRQDPGLGLRLIYFSYDVKMKEKGDIPEGYSVSREKKERFSLILESASTNQTSMYLCASSPPGGRAYEQYFGPGTRLTVT.